What follows are 13 T cell receptor beta chains derived from one specimen sequenced in a study of T cell repertoires in cytomegalovirus infection. TCRdb processed the reads anew with MiXCR; each CDR3 protein has one entry. This sample has approximately 600,000 distinct CDR3 sequences; over 35% occur once, and the top ten carry over 45%. The antigens these receptors bind are not known. The material was cultured PBMCs, obtained from culture after CMV antigen stimulation. These TCRs come from a human donor in good health (CMV status not recorded). Some clones in this sample may be carry-over from other donors' samples.

The V and J genes are TRBV6-5 and TRBJ1-6; D not certain. Trimming left V 7 bases short and J 4 bases short, with 8 bases between. From germline, CDR1 is MNHEY and CDR2 SVGAGI. The CDR3 covers 13 residues. This chain's CDR3 is CASNRGYNSPLHF. CDR3 DNA sequence: TGTGCCAGCAATAGAGGTTATAATTCACCCCTCCACTTT.

Details on this clonotype: No conserved phenylalanine or tryptophan is present at the end of the CDR3, so a read error is the likely explanation. V is TRBV28 and J is TRBJ2-5; tentatively, D is TRBD1 or TRBD2 (5 bases each). Trimming left V 7 bases short and J 4 bases short, with 10 bases between. The CDR3 contains 12 residues. Germline CDR1 reads MDHEN; CDR2 reads SYDVKM. CDR3 amino acids: CASNEGRETQYL. CDR3 DNA sequence: TGTGCCAGCAACGAGGGACGAGAGACCCAGTACCTC.

DNA for the CDR3: TGTGCCAGCAGCTGGTTAAGCGGTCAAGAGACCCAGTACTTC. Its protein is CASSWLSGQETQYF. The genes are TRBV5-4 and TRBJ2-5, with D possibly matching TRBD2 (5 bases). The CDR3 has 14 amino acids. Looked up from germline, CDR1 is SGHNT and CDR2 is YYREEE (reference sequence). V lost 3 bases, J lost 2 bases, and 11 bases lay in between.

V usage is TRBV12-3 or TRBV12-4 and J usage is TRBJ1-5; tentative D call: TRBD1 (5 bases). This CDR3 has 15 amino acids. V gave up 4 bases and J gave up 4 bases, with 14 bases separating them. DNA for the CDR3: TGTGCCAGCAGTTCCCGGGGGGGGACGAATCAGCCCCAGCATTTT. This codes for CASSSRGGTNQPQHF.

This clonotype was recorded at least ten times. The chain carries TRBV11-2 and TRBJ2-5; D remains ambiguous. CDR1 and CDR2 from the germline V gene are SGHAT and FQNNGV. The CDR3 extends over 11 amino acids. Trimming removed 5 bases from V and 8 bases from J, with 9 bases in between. CDR3 region: CASSTKRTQYF. The CDR3 nucleotides are TGTGCCAGCAGCACCAAGAGAACCCAGTACTTC.

This clonotype was recorded a few times. J is TRBJ2-7 and V is TRBV12-3 or TRBV12-4; D remains unclear. V was clipped by 6 bases and J by 3 bases, with 12 bases between them. This CDR3 has 13 residues. The CDR3 protein is CASRQRTDYEQYF. In DNA form, the CDR3 reads TGTGCCAGCAGGCAAAGGACGGACTACGAGCAGTACTTC.

Comments on this clonotype: One junction end does not reproduce the germline sequence, and a read error may be involved. V and J are TRBV5-5 and TRBJ2-1; 7 bases align to TRBD1. Germline V lookup: CDR1 SGHKS, CDR2 YYEKEE (reference sequence). The CDR3 consists of 15 residues. CDR3 loop: CASSYEDRQHKEQFF. The CDR3 region has the DNA TGTGCCAGCAGCTACGAGGACAGGCAGCACAAGGAGCAGTTCTTC.

The chain is built from TRBV9 and TRBJ2-7, with a weak D call TRBD2 (5 bases). Per germline, CDR1 SGDLS and CDR2 YYNGEE. The CDR3 loop spans 13 amino acids. Trimming took off 3 bases at V and 4 bases at J, with 11 bases between the two ends. The CDR3 DNA reads TGTGCCAGCAGCGACGGGGTGGGTTACGAGCAGTACTTC. Amino acid sequence: CASSDGVGYEQYF.

The chain uses TRBV2 and TRBJ2-3, with 8 bases fitting TRBD1. Trimming cost V 6 bases and J 0 bases; bases outside gene matches: 5. Looked up from germline, CDR1 is SNHLY and CDR2 is FYNNEI. The CDR3 totals 15 residues. The CDR3 reads CASRRDRSSTDTQYF. As DNA, the CDR3 is TGTGCCAGCAGGCGGGACAGGTCTAGCACAGATACGCAGTATTTT. The complete variable domain, with remaining parts taken from reference TRBV2 and TRBJ2-3, reads EPEVTQTPSHQVTQMGQEVILRCVPISNHLYFYWYRQILGQKVEFLVSFYNNEISEKSEIFDDQFSVERPDGSNFTLKIRSTKLEDSAMYFCASRRDRSSTDTQYFGPGTRLTVL.

This clonotype has only a few counts. The chain couples TRBV20-1 to TRBJ1-5; weak D call: TRBD1 (5 bases). Germline V CDR1 and CDR2: DFQATT, SNEGSKA (reference sequence). The CDR3 consists of 12 residues. The CDR3 nucleotides read TGCACTATGGGGGGGTTGGGTCAGCCCCAGCATTTT. Translated: CTMGGLGQPQHF.

The genes are TRBV6-1 and TRBJ1-1; D perhaps matches TRBD1 (5 bases). Germline CDR1 reads MNHNS; CDR2 reads SASEGT. This CDR3 is 15 amino acids long. V shed 5 bases and J shed 1 base, with 14 bases lying between them. This CDR3 reads CASSRGTTGNTEAFF. For the CDR3, the DNA is TGTGCCAGCAGTCGGGGGACTACAGGGAACACTGAAGCTTTCTTT.

This clonotype has just a few counts. The chain combines TRBV5-3 with TRBJ1-6; unclear D gene. TRBV5-3 is classed as an ORF, of uncertain function. Between the trimmed V and J ends, which lost 8 bases and 7 bases, there was a span of 10 bases. This CDR3 contains 12 residues. CDR3 region: CASSHNNSPLHF. Here the CDR3 DNA reads TGTGCCAGCAGCCATAACAATTCACCCCTCCACTTT.

This chain connects TRBV28 to TRBJ1-4; weak D call: TRBD1 (5 bases). Germline CDR1 and CDR2: MDHEN and SYDVKM. V was pared by 5 bases and J by 5 bases, with 12 bases between. CDR3 length equals 14 residues. The CDR3 protein is CASSGQGLNEKLFF. The CDR3 nucleotides read TGTGCCAGCAGTGGTCAGGGCCTCAATGAAAAACTGTTTTTT.